The 19 T cell receptor beta chains in this list originate from one sample, sequenced in a study of cytomegalovirus exposure and HLA in healthy donors (dated by TCRdb to about 2017). Receptor libraries were prepared by the immunoSEQ multiplex PCR assay. The multiplex PCR relied on a mix of 60 forward primers for TCR Vbeta segments and 13 reverse primers for TCR Jbeta segments. What TCRdb holds here is the immuneACCESS table cut down to in-frame rearrangements. Part of the clones is not present; checked against another copy, under half of the missing clones reflect an unresolved V gene, and the others are unexplained. The table for this sample lists about 140,000 clones; approximately 79% of them were counted only once. Jointly, the top ten make up more than 0.95% of the sample. The material sequenced was PBMCs. Receptor source: a man in his late teens or twenties in good health and CMV-seronegative.

This clone was counted a few times. The CDR3 DNA reads as TGTGCCAGCAGCCCAAAGGACAGGGCCCTTGATGGCTACACCTTC. Protein product: CASSPKDRALDGYTF. The chain employs TRBV5-5 and TRBJ1-2; 8 nucleotides agree with TRBD1. After removal of 4 bases from V and 6 bases from J, the junction contained 11 bases not matched to a gene. The CDR3 is 15 amino acids. CDR1 and CDR2 (germline): SGHKS, YYEKEE (reference sequence). The whole variable domain, filled in from reference TRBV5-5 and TRBJ1-2, reads DAGVTQSPTHLIKTRGQQVTLRCSPISGHKSVSWYQQVLGQGPQFIFQYYEKEERGRGNFPDRFSARQFPNYSSELNVNALLLGDSALYLCASSPKDRALDGYTFGSGTRLTVV.

The chain has TRBV30 and TRBJ1-3; perhaps TRBD1 as D (5 bases). The length of the CDR3 is 13 residues. Germline assignment: CDR1 GTSNPN and CDR2 SVGIG (reference sequence). V gave up 0 bases and J gave up 3 bases, with 6 bases separating them. Here the CDR3 reads CAWSVRGGNTIYF. CDR3 DNA: TGTGCCTGGAGTGTAAGGGGTGGAAACACCATATATTTT.

The chain recombines TRBV19 with TRBJ1-4, with D unresolved. CDR1 is LNHDA, CDR2 SQIVND, per germline (reference sequence). The CDR3 consists of 13 residues. Trimming removed 7 bases at V and 8 bases at J, with 14 bases between. The CDR3 nucleotides are TGTGCCAGTACCCCGAGGACTTCGGAAAAACTGTTTTTT. It is translated as CASTPRTSEKLFF.

This chain uses TRBV7-3 with TRBJ1-1; the D gene is possibly TRBD1 (6 bases). V was clipped by 5 bases and J by 10 bases, with 20 bases between them. The CDR3 is 14 residues long. The germline V gene has CDR1 SGHTA and CDR2 FQGTGA. CDR3 in amino acids: CASSSGQGPMGAFF. In DNA form, the CDR3 reads TGTGCCAGCAGCAGTGGGCAGGGGCCAATGGGAGCTTTCTTT.

V gene TRBV7-2 combines with J gene TRBJ2-2, with D possibly being TRBD2 (5 bases). The germline V and J ends were trimmed by 7 bases and 4 bases, with 19 bases remaining between them. The CDR3 length is 16 residues. The germline CDR1 and CDR2 sequences are SGHTA and FQGNSA. This chain's CDR3 is CASTLNVLGSTGELFF. CDR3 sequence (DNA): TGTGCCAGCACTTTGAATGTGCTGGGGAGCACCGGGGAGCTGTTTTTT.

The V gene is TRBV27, the J gene TRBJ2-1; D gene ambiguous. Between the trimmed V and J ends, which lost 5 bases and 0 bases, there was a span of 14 bases. The germline V gene encodes CDR1 MNHEY and CDR2 SMNVEV (reference sequence). The CDR3 contains 16 residues. DNA of the CDR3: TGTGCCAGCAGTCTGGGCCAGATTAGCTCCTACAATGAGCAGTTCTTC. Its translation: CASSLGQISSYNEQFF.

The chain has TRBV11-3 and TRBJ1-5; 11 nucleotides match TRBD1. V shed 5 bases, J shed 7 bases, and the junction held 7 bases outside the gene matches. The CDR3 is 15 amino acids. Germline V gene sequence: CDR1 SGHNT, CDR2 YENEEA. In nucleotides, the CDR3 is TGTGCCAGCAGCGACGGACAGGGGGCAGGGCAGCCCCAGCATTTT. Its translation: CASSDGQGAGQPQHF.

The rearrangement links TRBV27 to TRBJ1-6; the match to TRBD1 covers 8 bases. Trimming cost V 6 bases and J 4 bases; bases outside gene matches: 8. The V gene's germline CDR1 is MNHEY and CDR2 SMNVEV (reference sequence). CDR3 size: 16 residues. CDR3 in amino acids: CASSDTGGGYNSPLHF. Here the CDR3 DNA reads TGTGCCAGCAGCGATACAGGGGGAGGTTATAATTCACCCCTCCACTTT.

The chain recombines TRBV10-3 with TRBJ2-5; tentatively, D is TRBD1 (5 bases). The CDR3 extends over 14 amino acids. Trimming took 2 bases from V and 2 from J, leaving 9 bases between them. Germline CDR1 ENHRY, CDR2 SYGVKD. The CDR3 protein is CAISERQQQETQYF. The DNA of the CDR3 is TGTGCCATCAGTGAGCGACAGCAGCAAGAGACCCAGTACTTC.

The chain employs TRBV4-2 and TRBJ1-5; D remains ambiguous. V was pared by 3 bases and J by 4 bases, with 7 bases between. The CDR3 loop spans 13 amino acids. Germline V CDR1 and CDR2: LGHNA, YNFKEQ. The CDR3 is CASSQSRNQPQHF. The CDR3 nucleotides are TGTGCCAGCAGCCAGTCCAGGAATCAGCCCCAGCATTTT.

This chain connects TRBV29-1 to TRBJ2-1; D ambiguous. The V and J ends lost 3 bases and 5 bases respectively, with 8 bases between them. This CDR3 contains 12 residues. Germline V gene sequence: CDR1 SQVTM, CDR2 ANQGSEA. The CDR3 DNA is TGCAGCGTTGAGTCGAGGCACAATGAGCAGTTCTTC. As protein: CSVESRHNEQFF.

This clone was counted once. The chain uses TRBV19 and TRBJ1-6, with D unclear. CDR3 length: 14 amino acids. Trimming stripped 3 bases from V and 7 bases from J, with 10 bases between. Germline V gene lookup returns CDR1 LNHDA and CDR2 SQIVND (reference sequence). CDR3 in amino acids: CASSIDRQNSPLHF. In DNA, the CDR3 is TGTGCCAGTAGTATTGATAGACAAAATTCACCCCTCCACTTT.

Only a few counts were recorded for this clone. The chain recombines TRBV27 with TRBJ2-7; 9 bases agree with TRBD1. Germline V gives CDR1 MNHEY, CDR2 SMNVEV (reference sequence). This CDR3 is built from 14 residues. With V trimmed by 3 bases and J by 6 bases, 6 bases remained unmatched. This CDR3 reads CASSFSGTGSEQYF. The CDR3 DNA sequence: TGTGCCAGCAGTTTTTCCGGGACAGGGTCCGAGCAGTACTTC.

The J gene is TRBJ2-2, the V gene TRBV10-3; a possible D gene is TRBD1 (5 bases). The germline CDR1 and CDR2 sequences are ENHRY and SYGVKD. V shed 5 bases and J shed 0 bases, with 10 bases lying between them. This CDR3 contains 15 residues. CDR3 coding DNA: TGTGCCATCAGTTCGGACACGACGAACACCGGGGAGCTGTTTTTT. Protein: CAISSDTTNTGELFF.

The rearrangement links TRBV7-9 to TRBJ1-1, with D possibly matching TRBD1 (5 bases). CDR3 length: 13 amino acids. Germline V gene lookup returns CDR1 SEHNR and CDR2 FQNEAQ (reference sequence). The CDR3 region has the DNA TGTGCAGGAGGGGAGGGCGTAAACACTGAAGCTTTCTTT. Amino acid sequence: CAGGEGVNTEAFF.

In this sample, this clone turned up once. The chain carries TRBV5-1 and TRBJ2-1, with 12 bases that match TRBD2. Per germline, CDR1 SGHRS and CDR2 YFSETQ. Germline trimming cut 1 base from V and 7 bases from J; bases unmatched to any gene: 6. This CDR3 is 16 amino acids long. CDR3 in amino acids: CASSLTLAGGPNEQFF. CDR3 in DNA: TGCGCCAGCAGCTTGACTCTAGCGGGGGGGCCTAATGAGCAGTTCTTC.

On this clone: The junction does not match germline at one end; this may be a read error. The gene calls are TRBV7-9 and TRBJ2-7; TRBD1 might be the D (6 bases). Germline lookup yields CDR1 SEHNR and CDR2 FQNEAQ (reference sequence). This CDR3 comprises 15 residues. Written as DNA, the CDR3 is TGTTCCAGCAGCCGAGACAAGGGGGAGATGGGAGAGCAGTACTTC. Translating gives CSSSRDKGEMGEQYF.

V and J are TRBV9 and TRBJ1-1, with D possibly matching TRBD1 (5 bases). CDR3 length: 13 residues. The V and J ends lost 4 bases and 4 bases respectively, with 11 bases between them. The germline gives CDR1 SGDLS, CDR2 YYNGEE. The CDR3 region has the DNA TGTGCCAGCAGCTTCCTAGGGGCCACTGAAGCTTTCTTT. Amino acid sequence: CASSFLGATEAFF.

This clone was seen once. CDR3 amino acids: CASSIGTGGQETQYF. The CDR3 bases are TGTGCCAGTAGTATAGGGACAGGGGGGCAAGAGACCCAGTACTTC. V is TRBV19 and J is TRBJ2-5; 10 bases line up with TRBD1. Germline V lookup: CDR1 LNHDA, CDR2 SQIVND (reference sequence). The CDR3 sequence is 15 residues long. V shed 1 base, J shed 2 bases, and the junction held 1 base outside the gene matches.